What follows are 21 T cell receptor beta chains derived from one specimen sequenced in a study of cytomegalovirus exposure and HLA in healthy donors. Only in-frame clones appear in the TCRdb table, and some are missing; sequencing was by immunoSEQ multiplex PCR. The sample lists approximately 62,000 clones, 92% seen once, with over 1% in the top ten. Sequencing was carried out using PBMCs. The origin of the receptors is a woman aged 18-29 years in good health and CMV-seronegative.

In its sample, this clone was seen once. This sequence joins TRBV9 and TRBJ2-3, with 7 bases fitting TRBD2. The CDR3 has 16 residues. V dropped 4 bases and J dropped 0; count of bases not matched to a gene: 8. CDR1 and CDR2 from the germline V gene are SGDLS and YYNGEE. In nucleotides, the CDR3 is TGTGCCAGCAGCCATAGAACGGGGGGTAGCACAGATACGCAGTATTTT. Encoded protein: CASSHRTGGSTDTQYF.

CDR3 region: CATNPGGITNEKLFF. DNA of the CDR3: TGTGCCACCAACCCCGGCGGGATAACTAATGAAAAACTGTTTTTT. The gene calls are TRBV15 and TRBJ1-4; D unclear. The CDR3 length is 15 residues. The germline gives CDR1 LNHNV, CDR2 YYDKDF (reference sequence). Deletions cut 7 bases from V and 1 base from J, with 13 bases between.

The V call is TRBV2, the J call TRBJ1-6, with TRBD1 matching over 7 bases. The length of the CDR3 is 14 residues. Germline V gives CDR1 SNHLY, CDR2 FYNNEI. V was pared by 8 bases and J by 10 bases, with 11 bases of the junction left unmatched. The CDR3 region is CASRKRQGGSPLHF. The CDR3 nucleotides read TGTGCCAGCCGAAAAAGACAGGGTGGATCACCCCTCCACTTT.

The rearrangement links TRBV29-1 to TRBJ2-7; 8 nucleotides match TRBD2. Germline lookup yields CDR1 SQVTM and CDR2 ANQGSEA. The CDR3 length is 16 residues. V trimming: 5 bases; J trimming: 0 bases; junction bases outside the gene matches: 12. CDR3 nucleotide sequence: TGCAGCGTTCGTGGGCGGGGGGTTCCGGGCTCCTACGAGCAGTACTTC. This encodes CSVRGRGVPGSYEQYF.

Written as DNA, the CDR3 is TGTGCCAGCAGCGGAGGGGGGGGAGCCTACAATGAGCAGTTCTTC. Translated: CASSGGGGAYNEQFF. The chain is built from TRBV9 and TRBJ2-1, with D possibly TRBD2 on 7 matching bases. Trimming took off 3 bases at V and 2 bases at J, with 12 bases between the two ends. This CDR3 contains 15 residues. The germline V gene encodes CDR1 SGDLS and CDR2 YYNGEE. Full variable domain (outside the CDR3, taken from reference TRBV9 and TRBJ2-1): DSGVTQTPKHLITATGQRVTLRCSPRSGDLSVYWYQQSLDQGLQFLIQYYNGEERAKGNILERFSAQQFPDLHSELNLSSLELGDSALYFCASSGGGGAYNEQFFGPGTRLTVL.

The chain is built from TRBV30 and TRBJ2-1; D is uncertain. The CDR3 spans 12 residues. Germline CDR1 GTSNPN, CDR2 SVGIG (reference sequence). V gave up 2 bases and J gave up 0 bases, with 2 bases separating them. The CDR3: CAWSLSYNEQFF. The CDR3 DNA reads TGTGCCTGGAGTCTCTCCTACAATGAGCAGTTCTTC.

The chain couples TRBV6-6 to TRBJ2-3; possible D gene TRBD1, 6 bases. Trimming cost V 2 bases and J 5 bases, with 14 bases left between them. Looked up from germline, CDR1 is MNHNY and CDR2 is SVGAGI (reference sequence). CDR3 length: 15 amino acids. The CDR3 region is CASSYPRGQGDTQYF. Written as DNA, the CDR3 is TGTGCCAGCAGTTACCCCAGGGGTCAGGGAGATACGCAGTATTTT.

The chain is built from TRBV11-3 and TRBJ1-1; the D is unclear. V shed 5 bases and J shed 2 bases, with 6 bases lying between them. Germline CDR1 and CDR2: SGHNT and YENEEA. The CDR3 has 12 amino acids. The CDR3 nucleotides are TGTGCCAGCAGCCCCGGTAACACTGAAGCTTTCTTT. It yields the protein CASSPGNTEAFF.

The CDR3 spells CASIGGLAGGELFF. CDR3 DNA sequence: TGTGCCAGCATTGGGGGACTAGCGGGCGGGGAGCTGTTTTTT. This rearrangement joins TRBV6-5 to TRBJ2-2; 12 bases map to TRBD2. There are 14 residues in the CDR3. V gave up 7 bases and J gave up 7 bases; unmatched junction bases: 4. Germline CDR1 and CDR2: MNHEY and SVGAGI.

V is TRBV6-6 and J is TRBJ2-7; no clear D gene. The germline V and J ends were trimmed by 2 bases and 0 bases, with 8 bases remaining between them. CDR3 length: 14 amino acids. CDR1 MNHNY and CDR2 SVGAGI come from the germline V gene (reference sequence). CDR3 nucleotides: TGTGCCAGCAGTTACGATGACACCTCCTACGAGCAGTACTTC. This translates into CASSYDDTSYEQYF.

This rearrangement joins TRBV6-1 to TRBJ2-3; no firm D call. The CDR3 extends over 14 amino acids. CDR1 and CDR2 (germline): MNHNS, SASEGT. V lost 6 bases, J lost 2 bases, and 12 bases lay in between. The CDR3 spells CASRRLSLTDTQYF. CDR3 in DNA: TGTGCCAGCAGAAGACTCAGCCTCACAGATACGCAGTATTTT.

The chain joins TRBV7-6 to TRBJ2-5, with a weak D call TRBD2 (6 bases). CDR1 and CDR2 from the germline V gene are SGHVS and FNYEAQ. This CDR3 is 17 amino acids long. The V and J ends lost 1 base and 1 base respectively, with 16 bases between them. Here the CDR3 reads CASSLVSRGLIQETQYF. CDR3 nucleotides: TGTGCCAGCAGCTTAGTCTCCCGGGGACTGATCCAAGAGACCCAGTACTTC.

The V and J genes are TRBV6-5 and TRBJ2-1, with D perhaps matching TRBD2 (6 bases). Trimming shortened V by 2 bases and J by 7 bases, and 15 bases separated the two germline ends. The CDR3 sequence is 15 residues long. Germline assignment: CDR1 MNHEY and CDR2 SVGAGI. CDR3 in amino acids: CASSYSDGGSNEQFF. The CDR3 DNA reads TGTGCCAGCAGTTACAGCGACGGAGGGTCAAATGAGCAGTTCTTC.

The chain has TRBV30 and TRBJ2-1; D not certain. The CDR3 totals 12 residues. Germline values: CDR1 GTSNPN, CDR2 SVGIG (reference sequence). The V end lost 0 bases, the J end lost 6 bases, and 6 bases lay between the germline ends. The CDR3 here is CAWSVMANEQFF. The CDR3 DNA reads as TGTGCCTGGAGTGTAATGGCCAATGAGCAGTTCTTC.

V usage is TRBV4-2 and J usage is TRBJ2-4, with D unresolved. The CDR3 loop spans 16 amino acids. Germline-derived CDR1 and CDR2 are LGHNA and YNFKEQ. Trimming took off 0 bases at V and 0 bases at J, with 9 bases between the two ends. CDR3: CASSQDVTVAKNIQYF. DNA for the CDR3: TGTGCCAGCAGCCAAGATGTAACAGTAGCCAAAAACATTCAGTACTTC.

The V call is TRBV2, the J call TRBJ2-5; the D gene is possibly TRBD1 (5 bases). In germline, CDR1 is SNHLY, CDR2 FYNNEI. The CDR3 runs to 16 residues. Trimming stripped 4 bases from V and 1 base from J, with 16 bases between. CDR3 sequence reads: CASSVTLTDSQETQYF. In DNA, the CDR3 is TGTGCCAGCAGTGTCACCTTAACTGACAGCCAAGAGACCCAGTACTTC.

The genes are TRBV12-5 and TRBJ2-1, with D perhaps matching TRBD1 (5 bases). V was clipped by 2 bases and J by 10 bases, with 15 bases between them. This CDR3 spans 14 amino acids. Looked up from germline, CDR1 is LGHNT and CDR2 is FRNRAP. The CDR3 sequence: CASGLSFSGIEQFF. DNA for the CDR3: TGTGCTAGTGGTTTGTCGTTTTCAGGGATAGAGCAGTTCTTC.

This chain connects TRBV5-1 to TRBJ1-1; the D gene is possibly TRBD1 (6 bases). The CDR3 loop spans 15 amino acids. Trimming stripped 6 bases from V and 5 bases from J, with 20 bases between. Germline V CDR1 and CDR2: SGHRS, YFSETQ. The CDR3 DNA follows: TGCGCCAGCACCGATCGGGGGGGAGGGGGAACTGAAGCTTTCTTT. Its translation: CASTDRGGGGTEAFF.

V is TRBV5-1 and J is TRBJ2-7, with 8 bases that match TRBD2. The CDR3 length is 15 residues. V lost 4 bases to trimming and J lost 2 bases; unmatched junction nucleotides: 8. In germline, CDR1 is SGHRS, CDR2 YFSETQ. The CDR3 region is CASSVTTSGAYEQYF. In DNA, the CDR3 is TGCGCCAGCAGCGTAACCACTAGCGGAGCCTACGAGCAGTACTTC.

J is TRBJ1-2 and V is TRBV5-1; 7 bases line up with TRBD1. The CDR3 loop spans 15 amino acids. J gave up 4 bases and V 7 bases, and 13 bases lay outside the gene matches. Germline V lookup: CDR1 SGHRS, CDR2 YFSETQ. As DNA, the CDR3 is TGCGCCAGCCGTCGGGAGGGGGCTATCGGCTATGGCTACACCTTC. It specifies CASRREGAIGYGYTF.

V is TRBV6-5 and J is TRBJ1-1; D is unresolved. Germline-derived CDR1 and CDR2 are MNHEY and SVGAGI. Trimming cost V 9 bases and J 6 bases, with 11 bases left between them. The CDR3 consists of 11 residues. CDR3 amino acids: CASSGGAEAFF. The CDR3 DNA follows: TGTGCCAGTTCGGGCGGGGCTGAAGCTTTCTTT.